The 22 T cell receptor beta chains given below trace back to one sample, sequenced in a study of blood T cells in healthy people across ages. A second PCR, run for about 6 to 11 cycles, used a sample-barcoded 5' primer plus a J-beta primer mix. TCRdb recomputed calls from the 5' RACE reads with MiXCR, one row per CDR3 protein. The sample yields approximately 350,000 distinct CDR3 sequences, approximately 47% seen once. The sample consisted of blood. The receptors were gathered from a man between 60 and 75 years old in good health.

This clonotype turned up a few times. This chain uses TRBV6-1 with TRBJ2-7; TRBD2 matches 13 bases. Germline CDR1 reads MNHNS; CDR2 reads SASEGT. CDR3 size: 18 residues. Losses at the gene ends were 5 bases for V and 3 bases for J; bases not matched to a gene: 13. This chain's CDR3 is CASSPHALAGGPFYEQYF. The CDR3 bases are TGTGCCAGCAGTCCCCACGCACTAGCGGGAGGGCCCTTCTACGAGCAGTACTTC.

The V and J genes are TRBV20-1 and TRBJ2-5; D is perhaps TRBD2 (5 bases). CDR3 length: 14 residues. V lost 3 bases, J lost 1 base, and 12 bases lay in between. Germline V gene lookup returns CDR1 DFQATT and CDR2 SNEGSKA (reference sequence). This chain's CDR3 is CSASPSSSQETQYF. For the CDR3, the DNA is TGCAGTGCTAGTCCCTCTAGCAGCCAAGAGACCCAGTACTTC.

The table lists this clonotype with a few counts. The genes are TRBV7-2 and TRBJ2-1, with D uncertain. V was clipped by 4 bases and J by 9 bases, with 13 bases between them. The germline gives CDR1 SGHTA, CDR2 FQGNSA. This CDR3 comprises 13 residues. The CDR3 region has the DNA TGTGCCAGCAGCTCGACGGGTGTAAGTGAGCAGTTCTTC. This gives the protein CASSSTGVSEQFF.

CDR3 coding DNA: TGTGCCAGCATAGCCCCCCTCTACGAGCAGTACTTC. This encodes CASIAPLYEQYF. The chain carries TRBV6-2 or TRBV6-3 and TRBJ2-7; D not certain. This CDR3 is built from 12 residues. From germline, CDR1 is MNHEY and CDR2 SVGEGT. The V gene lost 7 bases and the J gene lost 3 bases, with 10 bases spanning the gap.

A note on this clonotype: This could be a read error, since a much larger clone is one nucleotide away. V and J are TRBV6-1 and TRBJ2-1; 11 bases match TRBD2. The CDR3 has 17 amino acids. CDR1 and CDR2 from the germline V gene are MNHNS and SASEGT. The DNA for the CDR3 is TGTGGCAGCACACGCGGGACTAGCGGACGCTCCTACAATGAGCAGTTCTTC. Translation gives CGSTRGTSGRSYNEQFF.

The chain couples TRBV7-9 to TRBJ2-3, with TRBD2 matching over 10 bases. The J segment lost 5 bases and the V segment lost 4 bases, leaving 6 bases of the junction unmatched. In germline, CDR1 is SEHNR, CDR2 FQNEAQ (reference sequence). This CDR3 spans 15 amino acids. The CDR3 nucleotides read TGTGCCAGCAGCTATCCCCAGCGGGAGGGAGATACGCAGTATTTT. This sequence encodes CASSYPQREGDTQYF. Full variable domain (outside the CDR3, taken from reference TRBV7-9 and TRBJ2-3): DTGVSQNPRHKITKRGQNVTFRCDPISEHNRLYWYRQTLGQGPEFLTYFQNEAQLEKSRLLSDRFSAERPKGSFSTLEIQRTEQGDSAMYLCASSYPQREGDTQYFGPGTRLTVL.

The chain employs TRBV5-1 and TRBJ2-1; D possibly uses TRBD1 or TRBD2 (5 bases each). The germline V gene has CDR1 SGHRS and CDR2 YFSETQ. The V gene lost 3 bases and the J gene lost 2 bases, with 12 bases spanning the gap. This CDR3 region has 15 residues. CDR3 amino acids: CASSWDQGPYNEQFF. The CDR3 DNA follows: TGCGCCAGCAGCTGGGACCAGGGCCCCTACAATGAGCAGTTCTTC.

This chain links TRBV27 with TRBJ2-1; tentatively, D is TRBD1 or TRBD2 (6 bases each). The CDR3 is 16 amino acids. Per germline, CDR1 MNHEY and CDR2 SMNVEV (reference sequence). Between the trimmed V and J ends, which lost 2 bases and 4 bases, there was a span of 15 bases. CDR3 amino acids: CASSLVVGGPYNEQFF. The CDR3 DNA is TGTGCCAGCAGTTTAGTAGTGGGGGGCCCATACAATGAGCAGTTCTTC.

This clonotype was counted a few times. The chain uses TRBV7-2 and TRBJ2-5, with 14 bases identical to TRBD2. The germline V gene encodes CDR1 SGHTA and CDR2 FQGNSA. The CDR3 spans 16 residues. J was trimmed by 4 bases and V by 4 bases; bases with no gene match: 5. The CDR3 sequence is CASSSGTSGRRETQYF. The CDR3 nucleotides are TGTGCCAGCAGCTCCGGGACTAGCGGGAGACGAGAGACCCAGTACTTC.

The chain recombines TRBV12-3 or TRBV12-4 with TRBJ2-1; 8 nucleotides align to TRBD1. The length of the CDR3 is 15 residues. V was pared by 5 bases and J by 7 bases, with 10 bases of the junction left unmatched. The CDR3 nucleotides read TGTGCCAGCAGTCCAGGACAGGGAGGTAGTAATGAGCAGTTCTTC. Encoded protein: CASSPGQGGSNEQFF.

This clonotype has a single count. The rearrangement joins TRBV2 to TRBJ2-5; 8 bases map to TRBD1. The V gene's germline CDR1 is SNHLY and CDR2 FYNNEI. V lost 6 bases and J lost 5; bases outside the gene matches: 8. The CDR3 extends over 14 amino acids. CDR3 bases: TGTGCCAGCAGCGAGGACAGGGTAAAGGAGACCCAGTACTTC. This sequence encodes CASSEDRVKETQYF.

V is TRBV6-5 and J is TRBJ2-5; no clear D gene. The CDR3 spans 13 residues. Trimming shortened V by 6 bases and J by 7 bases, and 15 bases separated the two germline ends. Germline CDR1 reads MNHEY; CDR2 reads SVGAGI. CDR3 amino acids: CASRPASSGTQYF. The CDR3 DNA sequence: TGTGCCAGCAGGCCGGCCTCCTCGGGGACCCAGTACTTC.

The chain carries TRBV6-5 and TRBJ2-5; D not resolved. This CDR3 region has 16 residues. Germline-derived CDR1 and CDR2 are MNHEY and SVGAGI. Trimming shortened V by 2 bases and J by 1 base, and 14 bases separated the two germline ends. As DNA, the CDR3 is TGTGCCAGCAGTTACACCCCGTGGGGAACCCAAGAGACCCAGTACTTC. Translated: CASSYTPWGTQETQYF.

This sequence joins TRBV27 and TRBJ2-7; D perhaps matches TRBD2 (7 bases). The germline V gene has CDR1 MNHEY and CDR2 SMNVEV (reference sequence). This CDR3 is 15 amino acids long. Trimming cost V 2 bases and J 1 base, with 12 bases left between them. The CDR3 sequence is CASSLQGGGSYEQYF. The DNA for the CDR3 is TGTGCCAGCAGTTTACAGGGAGGGGGGTCCTACGAGCAGTACTTC.

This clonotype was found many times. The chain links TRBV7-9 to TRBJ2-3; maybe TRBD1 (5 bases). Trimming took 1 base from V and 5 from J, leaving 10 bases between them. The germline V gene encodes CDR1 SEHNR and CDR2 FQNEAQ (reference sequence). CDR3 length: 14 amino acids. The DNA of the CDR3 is TGTGCCAGCAGCTTAGTAGGGGTAGGAGATACGCAGTATTTT. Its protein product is CASSLVGVGDTQYF.

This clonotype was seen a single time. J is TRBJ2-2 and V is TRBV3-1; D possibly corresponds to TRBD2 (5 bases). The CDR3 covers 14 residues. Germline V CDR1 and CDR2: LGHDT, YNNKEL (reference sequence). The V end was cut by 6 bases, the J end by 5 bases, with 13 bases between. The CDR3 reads CASSRTVGTGELFF. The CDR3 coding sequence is TGTGCCAGCAGTCGGACTGTGGGTACCGGGGAGCTGTTTTTT.

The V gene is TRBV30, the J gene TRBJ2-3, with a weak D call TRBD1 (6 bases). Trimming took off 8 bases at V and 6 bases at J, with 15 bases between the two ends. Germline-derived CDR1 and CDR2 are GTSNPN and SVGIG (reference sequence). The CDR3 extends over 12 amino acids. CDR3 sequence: CAGGTGYDTQYF. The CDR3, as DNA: TGTGCCGGGGGCACAGGGTACGATACGCAGTATTTT.

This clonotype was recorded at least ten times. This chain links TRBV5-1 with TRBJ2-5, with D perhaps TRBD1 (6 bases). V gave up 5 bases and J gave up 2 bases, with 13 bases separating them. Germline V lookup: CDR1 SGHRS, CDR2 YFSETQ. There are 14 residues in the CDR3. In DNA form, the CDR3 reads TGCGCCAGCAGTAACCCCAGGGGACAAGAGACCCAGTACTTC. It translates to CASSNPRGQETQYF. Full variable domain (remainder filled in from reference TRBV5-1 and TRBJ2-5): KAGVTQTPRYLIKTRGQQVTLSCSPISGHRSVSWYQQTPGQGLQFLFEYFSETQRNKGNFPGRFSGRQFSNSRSEMNVSTLELGDSALYLCASSNPRGQETQYFGPGTRLLVL.

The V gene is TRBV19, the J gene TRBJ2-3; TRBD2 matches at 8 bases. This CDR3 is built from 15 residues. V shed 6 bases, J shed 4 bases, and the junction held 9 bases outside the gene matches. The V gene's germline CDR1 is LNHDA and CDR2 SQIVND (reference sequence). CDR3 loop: CASRVNSGSADTQYF. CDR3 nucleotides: TGTGCCAGTAGGGTAAACAGCGGGAGCGCAGATACGCAGTATTTT.

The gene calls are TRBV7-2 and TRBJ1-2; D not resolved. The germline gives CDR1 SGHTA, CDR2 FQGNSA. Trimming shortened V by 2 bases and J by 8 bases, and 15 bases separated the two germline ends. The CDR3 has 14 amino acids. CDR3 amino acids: CASSLTRGVGGYTF. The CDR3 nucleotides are TGTGCCAGCAGCTTAACACGAGGTGTGGGAGGCTACACCTTC.

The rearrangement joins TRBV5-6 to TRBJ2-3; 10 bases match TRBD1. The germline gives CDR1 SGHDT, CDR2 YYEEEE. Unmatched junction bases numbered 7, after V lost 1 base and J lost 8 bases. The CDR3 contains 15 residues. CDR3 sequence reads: CASSLRDRGRGTQYF. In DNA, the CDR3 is TGTGCCAGCAGCTTGAGGGACAGGGGTAGGGGTACGCAGTATTTT.

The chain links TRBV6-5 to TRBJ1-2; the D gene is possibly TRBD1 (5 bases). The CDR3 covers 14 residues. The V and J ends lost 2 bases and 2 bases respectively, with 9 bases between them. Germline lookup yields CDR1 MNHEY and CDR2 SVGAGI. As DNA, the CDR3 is TGTGCCAGCAGTTACCTGGGGCCCAACTATGGCTACACCTTC. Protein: CASSYLGPNYGYTF.